This entry is about one T cell receptor beta chain. This sample is part of a study of blood T cell repertoires in COVID-19. Across the study: Samples taken during acute and convalescent COVID-19 were collected in the United States, Italy and Spain. T cells, B-cell-depleted T cells, or PBMCs supplied cDNA or gDNA.

The CDR3 totals 12 residues. J was trimmed by 7 bases and V by 5 bases; bases with no gene match: 1. Germline V gives CDR1 MNHEY, CDR2 SMNVEV (reference sequence). Authors' analysis steps: Amplifying reference gene primers gave estimates of nucleated cell counts. Some clones are missing from TCRdb's copy, which holds only in-frame ones; the method was immunoSEQ multiplex PCR. From that table come the V and J calls and clone size; the DNA was used to work out D and trimming. This sample has some 370,000 clones, with around 87% found just once. Followed longitudinally, the Seattle patients had been enrolled during active infection.

The gene calls are TRBV27 and TRBJ2-7, with 11 bases lining up with TRBD2. The receptor's source is a woman in her twenties or thirties with COVID-19, enrolled during active disease. Sequenced material: peripheral blood. The CDR3 sequence is CASSRLAGEQYF. The DNA for the CDR3 is TGTGCCAGCAGTCGACTAGCGGGAGAGCAGTACTTC.